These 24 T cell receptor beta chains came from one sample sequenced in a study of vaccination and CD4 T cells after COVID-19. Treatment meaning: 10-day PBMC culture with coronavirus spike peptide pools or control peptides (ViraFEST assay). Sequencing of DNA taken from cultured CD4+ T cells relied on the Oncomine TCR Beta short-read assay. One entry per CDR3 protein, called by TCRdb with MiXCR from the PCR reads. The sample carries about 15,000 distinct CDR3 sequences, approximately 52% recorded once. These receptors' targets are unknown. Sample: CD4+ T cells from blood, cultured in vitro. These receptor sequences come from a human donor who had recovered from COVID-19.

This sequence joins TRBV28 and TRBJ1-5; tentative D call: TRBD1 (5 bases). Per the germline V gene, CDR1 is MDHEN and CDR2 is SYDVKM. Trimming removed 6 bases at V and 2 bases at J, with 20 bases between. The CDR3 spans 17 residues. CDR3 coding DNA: TGTGCCAGCAGCCCACGTCCAGGGAAGGTGGGCAATCAGCCCCAGCATTTT. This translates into CASSPRPGKVGNQPQHF.

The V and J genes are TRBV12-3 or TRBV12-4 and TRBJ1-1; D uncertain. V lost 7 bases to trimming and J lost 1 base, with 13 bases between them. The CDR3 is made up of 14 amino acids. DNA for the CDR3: TGTGCCAGCAATCCGGGGTCGGGGAACACTGAAGCTTTCTTT. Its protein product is CASNPGSGNTEAFF.

The CDR3 is CASSQWAYNEQFF. In DNA, the CDR3 is TGTGCCAGCAGCCAGTGGGCCTACAATGAGCAGTTCTTC. This chain joins TRBV5-6 and TRBJ2-1; no clear D. Trimming removed 4 bases from V and 2 bases from J, with 7 bases in between. Germline CDR1 SGHDT, CDR2 YYEEEE. CDR3 size: 13 residues.

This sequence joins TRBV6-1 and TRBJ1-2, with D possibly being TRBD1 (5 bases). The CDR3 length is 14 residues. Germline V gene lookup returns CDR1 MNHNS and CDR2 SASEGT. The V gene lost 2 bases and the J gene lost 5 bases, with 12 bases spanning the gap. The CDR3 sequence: CASSELGRDYGYTF. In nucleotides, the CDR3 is TGTGCCAGCAGTGAACTTGGCAGGGATTATGGCTACACCTTC.

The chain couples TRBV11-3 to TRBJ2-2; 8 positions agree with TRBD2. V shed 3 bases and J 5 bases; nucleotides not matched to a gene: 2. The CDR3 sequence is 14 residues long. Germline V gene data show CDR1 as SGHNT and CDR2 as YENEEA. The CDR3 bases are TGTGCCAGCAGCTTCGGGAGGGGAACCGGGGAGCTGTTTTTT. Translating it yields CASSFGRGTGELFF. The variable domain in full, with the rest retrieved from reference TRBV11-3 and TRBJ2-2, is EAGVVQSPRYKIIEKKQPVAFWCNPISGHNTLYWYLQNLGQGPELLIRYENEEAVDDSQLPKDRFSAERLKGVDSTLKIQPAELGDSAVYLCASSFGRGTGELFFGEGSRLTVL.

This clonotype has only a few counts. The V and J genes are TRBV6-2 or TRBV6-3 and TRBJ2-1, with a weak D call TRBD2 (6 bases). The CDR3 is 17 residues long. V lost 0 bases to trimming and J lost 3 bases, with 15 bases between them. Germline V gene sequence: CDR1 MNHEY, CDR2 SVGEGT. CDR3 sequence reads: CASSYSPVRGLYNEQFF. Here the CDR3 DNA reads TGTGCCAGCAGTTACTCCCCAGTGCGGGGACTCTACAATGAGCAGTTCTTC.

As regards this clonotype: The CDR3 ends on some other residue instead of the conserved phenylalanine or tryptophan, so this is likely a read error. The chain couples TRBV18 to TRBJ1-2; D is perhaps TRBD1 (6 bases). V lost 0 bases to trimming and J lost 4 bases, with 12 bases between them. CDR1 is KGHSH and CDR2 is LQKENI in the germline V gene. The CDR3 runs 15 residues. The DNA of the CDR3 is TGTGCCAGCTCACCACCCTCTTCACAGGGCTATGGCTACACCCTC. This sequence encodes CASSPPSSQGYGYTL.

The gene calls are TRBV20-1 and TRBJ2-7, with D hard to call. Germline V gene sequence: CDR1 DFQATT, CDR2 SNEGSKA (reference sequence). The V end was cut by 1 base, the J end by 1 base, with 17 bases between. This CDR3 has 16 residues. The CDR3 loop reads CSARAGGSGFSYEQYF. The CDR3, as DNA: TGCAGTGCTAGAGCCGGCGGATCAGGATTTTCCTACGAGCAGTACTTC.

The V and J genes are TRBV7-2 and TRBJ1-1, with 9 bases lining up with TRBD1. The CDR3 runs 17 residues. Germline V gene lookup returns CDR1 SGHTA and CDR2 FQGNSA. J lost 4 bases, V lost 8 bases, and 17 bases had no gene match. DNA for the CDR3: TGTGCCAGCCGCCCAGGCCCCAACCCGGGACAGGGCACTGAAGCTTTCTTT. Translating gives CASRPGPNPGQGTEAFF.

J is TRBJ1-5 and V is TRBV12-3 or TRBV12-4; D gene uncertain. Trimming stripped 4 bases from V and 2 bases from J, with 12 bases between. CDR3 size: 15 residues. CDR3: CASSYGVGGNQPQHF. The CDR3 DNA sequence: TGTGCCAGCAGTTACGGAGTTGGGGGCAATCAGCCCCAGCATTTT.

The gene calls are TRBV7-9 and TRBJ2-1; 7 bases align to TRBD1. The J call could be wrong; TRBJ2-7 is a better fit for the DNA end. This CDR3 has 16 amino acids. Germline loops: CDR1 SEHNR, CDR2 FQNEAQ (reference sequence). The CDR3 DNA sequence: TGTGCCAGCAGCCGGCCCGCGAAGGGACAGTTCGCCGAGCAGTACTTC. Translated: CASSRPAKGQFAEQYF.

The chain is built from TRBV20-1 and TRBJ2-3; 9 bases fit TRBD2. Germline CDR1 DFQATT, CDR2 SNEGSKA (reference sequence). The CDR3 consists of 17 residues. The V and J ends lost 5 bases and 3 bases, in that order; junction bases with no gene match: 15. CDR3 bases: TGCAGTGCTCGATCTACCCCTTCAGCGGGAGGAACAGATACGCAGTATTTT. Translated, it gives CSARSTPSAGGTDTQYF.

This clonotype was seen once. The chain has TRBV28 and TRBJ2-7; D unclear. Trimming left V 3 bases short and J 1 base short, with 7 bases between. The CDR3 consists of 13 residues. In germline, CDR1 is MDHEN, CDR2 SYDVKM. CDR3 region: CASSFSQSYEQYF. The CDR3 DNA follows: TGTGCCAGCAGTTTTTCACAATCCTACGAGCAGTACTTC.

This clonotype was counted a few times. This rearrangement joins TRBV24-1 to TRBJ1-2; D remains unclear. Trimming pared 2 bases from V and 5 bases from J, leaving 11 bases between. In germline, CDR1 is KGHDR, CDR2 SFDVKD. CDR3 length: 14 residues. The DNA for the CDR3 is TGTGCCACCAGTGATTCCAGGACGGCTTATGGCTACACCTTC. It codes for CATSDSRTAYGYTF.

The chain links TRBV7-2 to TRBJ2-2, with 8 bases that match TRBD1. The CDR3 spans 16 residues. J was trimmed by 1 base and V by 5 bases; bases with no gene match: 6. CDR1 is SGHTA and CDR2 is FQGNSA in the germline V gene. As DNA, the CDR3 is TGTGCCAGCAGCCTACAGGGGGTACTGAACACCGGGGAGCTGTTTTTT. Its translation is CASSLQGVLNTGELFF.

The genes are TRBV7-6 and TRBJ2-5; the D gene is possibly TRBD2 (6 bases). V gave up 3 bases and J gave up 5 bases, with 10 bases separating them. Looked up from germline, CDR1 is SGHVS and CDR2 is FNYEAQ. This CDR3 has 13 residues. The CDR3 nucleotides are TGTGCCAGCAGCTTGGCGGGGCATGAGACCCAGTACTTC. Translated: CASSLAGHETQYF.

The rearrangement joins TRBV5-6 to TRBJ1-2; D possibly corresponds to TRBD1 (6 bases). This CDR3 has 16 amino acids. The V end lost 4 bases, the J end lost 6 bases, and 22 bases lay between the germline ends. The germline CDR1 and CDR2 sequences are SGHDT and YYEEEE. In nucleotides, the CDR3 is TGTGCCAGCAGCGACGCCCTACTGAACAGGGCCCATGGCTACACCTTC. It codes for CASSDALLNRAHGYTF.

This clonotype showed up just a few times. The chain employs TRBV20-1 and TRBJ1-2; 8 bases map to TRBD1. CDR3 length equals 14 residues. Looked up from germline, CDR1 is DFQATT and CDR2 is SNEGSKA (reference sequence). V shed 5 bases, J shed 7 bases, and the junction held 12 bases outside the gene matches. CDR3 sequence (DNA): TGCAGTGCTTTTCGGACAGGGACACACTTTGGCTACACCTTC. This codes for CSAFRTGTHFGYTF.

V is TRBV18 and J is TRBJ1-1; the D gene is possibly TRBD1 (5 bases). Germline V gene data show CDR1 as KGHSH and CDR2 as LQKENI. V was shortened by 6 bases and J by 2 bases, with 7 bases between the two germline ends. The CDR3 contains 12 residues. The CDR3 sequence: CASSTGNTEAFF. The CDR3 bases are TGTGCCAGCTCTACAGGAAACACTGAAGCTTTCTTT.

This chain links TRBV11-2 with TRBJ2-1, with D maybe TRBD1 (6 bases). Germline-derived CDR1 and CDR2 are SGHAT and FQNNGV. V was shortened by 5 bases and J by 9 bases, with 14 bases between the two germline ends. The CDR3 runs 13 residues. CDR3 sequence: CASSVSWGLEQFF. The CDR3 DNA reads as TGTGCCAGCAGCGTCAGCTGGGGGCTTGAGCAGTTCTTC.

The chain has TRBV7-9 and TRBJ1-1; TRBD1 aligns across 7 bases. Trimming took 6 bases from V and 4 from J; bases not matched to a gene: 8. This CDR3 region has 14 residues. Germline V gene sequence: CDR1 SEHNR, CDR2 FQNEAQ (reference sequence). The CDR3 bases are TGTGCCAGCAGTTCAGGGGGATCTGGCACTGAAGCTTTCTTT. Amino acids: CASSSGGSGTEAFF.

In nucleotides, the CDR3 is TGTGCCAGCAGCTTAGTTCCCGGGAATTCACCCCTCCACTTT. It encodes CASSLVPGNSPLHF. The chain employs TRBV11-1 and TRBJ1-6; D is ambiguous. The CDR3 loop spans 14 amino acids. Looked up from germline, CDR1 is SGHAT and CDR2 is FQDESV (reference sequence). V was pared by 1 base and J by 7 bases, with 8 bases between. Full variable domain (rest looked up from reference TRBV11-1 and TRBJ1-6): EAEVAQSPRYKITEKSQAVAFWCDPISGHATLYWYRQILGQGPELLVQFQDESVVDDSQLPKDRFSAERLKGVDSTLKIQPAELGDSAMYLCASSLVPGNSPLHFGNGTRLTVT.

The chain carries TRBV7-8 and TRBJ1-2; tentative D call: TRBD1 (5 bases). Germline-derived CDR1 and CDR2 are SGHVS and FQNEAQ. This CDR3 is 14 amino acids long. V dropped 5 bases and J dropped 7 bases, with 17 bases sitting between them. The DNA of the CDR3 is TGTGCCAGCAGCCGCGACCAGGGTTATGCTGGCTACACCTTC. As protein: CASSRDQGYAGYTF.

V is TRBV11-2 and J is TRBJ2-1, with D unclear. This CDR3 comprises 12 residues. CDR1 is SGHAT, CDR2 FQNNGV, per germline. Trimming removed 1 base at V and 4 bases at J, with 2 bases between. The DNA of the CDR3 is TGTGCCAGCAGCTTAGCTTACAATGAGCAGTTCTTC. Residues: CASSLAYNEQFF.